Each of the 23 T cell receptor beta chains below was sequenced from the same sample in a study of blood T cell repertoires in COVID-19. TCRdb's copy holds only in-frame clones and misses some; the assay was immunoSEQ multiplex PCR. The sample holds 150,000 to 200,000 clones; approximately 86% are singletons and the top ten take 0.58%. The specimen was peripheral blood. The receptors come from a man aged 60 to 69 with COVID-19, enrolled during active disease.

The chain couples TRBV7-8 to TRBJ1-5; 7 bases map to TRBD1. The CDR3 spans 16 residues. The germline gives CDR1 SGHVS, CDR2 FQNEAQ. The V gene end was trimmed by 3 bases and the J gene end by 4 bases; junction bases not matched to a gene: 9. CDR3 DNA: TGTGCCAGCAGCTTCAGTAGACAGGGCGCTAATCAGCCCCAGCATTTT. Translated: CASSFSRQGANQPQHF. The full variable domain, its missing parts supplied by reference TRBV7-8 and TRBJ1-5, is GAGVSQSPRYKVAKRGQDVALRCDPISGHVSLFWYQQALGQGPEFLTYFQNEAQLDKSGLPSDRFFAERPEGSVSTLKIQRTQQEDSAVYLCASSFSRQGANQPQHFGDGTRLSIL.

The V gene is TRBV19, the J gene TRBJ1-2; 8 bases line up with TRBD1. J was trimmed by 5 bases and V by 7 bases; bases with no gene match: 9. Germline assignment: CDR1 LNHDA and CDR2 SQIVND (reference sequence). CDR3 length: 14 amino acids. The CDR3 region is CASTRGQGGYGYTF. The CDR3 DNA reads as TGTGCCAGTACCCGAGGACAGGGCGGGTATGGCTACACCTTC. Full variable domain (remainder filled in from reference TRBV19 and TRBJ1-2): DGGITQSPKYLFRKEGQNVTLSCEQNLNHDAMYWYRQDPGQGLRLIYYSQIVNDFQKGDIAEGYSVSREKKESFPLTVTSAQKNPTAFYLCASTRGQGGYGYTFGSGTRLTVV.

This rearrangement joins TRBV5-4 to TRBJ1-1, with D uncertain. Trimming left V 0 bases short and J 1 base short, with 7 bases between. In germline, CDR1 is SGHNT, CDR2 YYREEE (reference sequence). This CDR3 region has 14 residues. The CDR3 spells CASSLAPWNTEAFF. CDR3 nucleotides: TGTGCCAGCAGCTTGGCTCCGTGGAACACTGAAGCTTTCTTT.

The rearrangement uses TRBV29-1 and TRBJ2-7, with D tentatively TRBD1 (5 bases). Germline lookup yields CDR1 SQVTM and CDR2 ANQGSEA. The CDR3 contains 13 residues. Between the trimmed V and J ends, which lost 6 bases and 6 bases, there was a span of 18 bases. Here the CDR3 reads CSVRRVGLFEQYF. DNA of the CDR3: TGCAGCGTACGCAGGGTAGGGCTCTTCGAGCAGTACTTC.

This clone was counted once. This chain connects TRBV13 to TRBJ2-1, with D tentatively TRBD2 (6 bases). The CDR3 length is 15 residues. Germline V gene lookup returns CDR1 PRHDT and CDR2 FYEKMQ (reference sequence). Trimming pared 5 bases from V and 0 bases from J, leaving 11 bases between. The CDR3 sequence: CASSPRESSYNEQFF. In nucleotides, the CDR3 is TGTGCCAGCAGCCCCCGGGAGAGCTCCTACAATGAGCAGTTCTTC.

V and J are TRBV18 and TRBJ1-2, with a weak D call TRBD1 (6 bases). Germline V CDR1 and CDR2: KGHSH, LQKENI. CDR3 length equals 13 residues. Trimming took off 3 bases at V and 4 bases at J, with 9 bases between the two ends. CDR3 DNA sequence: TGTGCCAGCTCACCGACGACAGGCTATGGCTACACCTTC. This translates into CASSPTTGYGYTF.

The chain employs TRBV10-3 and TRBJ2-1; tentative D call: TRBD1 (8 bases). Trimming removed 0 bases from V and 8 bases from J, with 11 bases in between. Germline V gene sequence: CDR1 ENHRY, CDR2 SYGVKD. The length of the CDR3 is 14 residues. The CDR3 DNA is TGTGCCATCAGTGAGTCCACAGGGGGGGATGAGCAGTTCTTC. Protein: CAISESTGGDEQFF.

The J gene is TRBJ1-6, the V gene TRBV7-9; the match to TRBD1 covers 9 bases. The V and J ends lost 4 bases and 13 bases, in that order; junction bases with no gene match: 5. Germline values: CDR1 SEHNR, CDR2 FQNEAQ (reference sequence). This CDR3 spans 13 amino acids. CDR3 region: CASSSPTGGPLHF. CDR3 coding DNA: TGTGCCAGCAGCTCACCGACAGGGGGGCCCCTCCACTTT.

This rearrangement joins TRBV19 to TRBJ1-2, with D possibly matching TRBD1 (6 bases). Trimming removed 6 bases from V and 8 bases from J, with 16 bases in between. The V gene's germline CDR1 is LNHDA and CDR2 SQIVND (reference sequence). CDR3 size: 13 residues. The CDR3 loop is CASSPDRPWGYTF. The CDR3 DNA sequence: TGTGCCAGTAGCCCAGACAGGCCATGGGGCTACACCTTC.

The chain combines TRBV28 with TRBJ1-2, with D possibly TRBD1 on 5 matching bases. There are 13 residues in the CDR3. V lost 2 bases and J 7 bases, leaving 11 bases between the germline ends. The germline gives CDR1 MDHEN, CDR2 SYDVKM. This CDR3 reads CASSLGGTGGYTF. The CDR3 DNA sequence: TGTGCCAGCAGTTTAGGAGGGACGGGTGGCTACACCTTC.

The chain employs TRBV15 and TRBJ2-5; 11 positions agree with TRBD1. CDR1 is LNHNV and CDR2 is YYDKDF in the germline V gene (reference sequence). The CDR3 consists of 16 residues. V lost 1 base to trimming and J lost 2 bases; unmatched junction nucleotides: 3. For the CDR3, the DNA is TGTGCCACCAGCAGAGGCGGGACAGGGGGACAAGAGACCCAGTACTTC. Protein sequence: CATSRGGTGGQETQYF.

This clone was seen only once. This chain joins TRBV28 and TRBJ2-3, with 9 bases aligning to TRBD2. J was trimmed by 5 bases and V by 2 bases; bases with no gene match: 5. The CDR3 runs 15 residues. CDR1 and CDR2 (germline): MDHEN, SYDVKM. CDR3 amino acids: CASSLGGGARDTQYF. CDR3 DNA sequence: TGTGCCAGCAGTTTAGGCGGGGGGGCCAGAGATACGCAGTATTTT.

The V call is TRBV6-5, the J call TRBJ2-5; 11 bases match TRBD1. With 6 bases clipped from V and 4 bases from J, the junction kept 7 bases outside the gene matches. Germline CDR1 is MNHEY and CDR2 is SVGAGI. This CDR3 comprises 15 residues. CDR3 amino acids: CASSQGQGARETQYF. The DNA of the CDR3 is TGTGCCAGCAGCCAAGGACAGGGGGCTAGAGAGACCCAGTACTTC.

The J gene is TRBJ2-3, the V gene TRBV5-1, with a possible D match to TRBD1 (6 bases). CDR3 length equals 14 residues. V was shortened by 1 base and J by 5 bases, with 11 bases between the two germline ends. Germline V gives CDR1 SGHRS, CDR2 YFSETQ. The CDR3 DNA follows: TGCGCCAGCAGCTTGAGGCAGGGGCAAGATACGCAGTATTTT. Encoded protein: CASSLRQGQDTQYF.

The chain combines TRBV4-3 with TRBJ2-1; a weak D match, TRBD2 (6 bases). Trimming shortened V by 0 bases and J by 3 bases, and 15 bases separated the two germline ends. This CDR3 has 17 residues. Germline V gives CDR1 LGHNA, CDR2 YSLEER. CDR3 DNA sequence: TGCGCCAGCAGCCAAGAGTTACAAGCGGGCGGCTACAATGAGCAGTTCTTC. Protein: CASSQELQAGGYNEQFF.

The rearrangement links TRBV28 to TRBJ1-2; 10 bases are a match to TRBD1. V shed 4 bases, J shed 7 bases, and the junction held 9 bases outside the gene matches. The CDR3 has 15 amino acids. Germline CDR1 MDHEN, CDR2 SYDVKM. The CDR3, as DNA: TGTGCCAGCAGTTATCCAGGGACAGGGGAGGTTGGCTACACCTTC. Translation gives CASSYPGTGEVGYTF.

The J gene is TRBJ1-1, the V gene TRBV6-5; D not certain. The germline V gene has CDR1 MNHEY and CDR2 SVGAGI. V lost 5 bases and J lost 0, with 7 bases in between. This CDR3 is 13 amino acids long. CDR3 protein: CASSLLMNTEAFF. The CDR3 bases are TGTGCCAGCAGTCTCCTTATGAACACTGAAGCTTTCTTT.

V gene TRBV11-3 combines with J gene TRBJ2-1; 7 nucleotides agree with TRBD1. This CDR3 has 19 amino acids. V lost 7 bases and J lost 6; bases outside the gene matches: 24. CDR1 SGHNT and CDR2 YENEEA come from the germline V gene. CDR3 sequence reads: CASTTKTRDSLRTPNEQFF. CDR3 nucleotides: TGTGCCAGCACCACTAAAACGAGGGACAGCCTACGAACTCCCAATGAGCAGTTCTTC. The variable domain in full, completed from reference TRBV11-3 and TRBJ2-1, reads EAGVVQSPRYKIIEKKQPVAFWCNPISGHNTLYWYLQNLGQGPELLIRYENEEAVDDSQLPKDRFSAERLKGVDSTLKIQPAELGDSAVYLCASTTKTRDSLRTPNEQFFGPGTRLTVL.

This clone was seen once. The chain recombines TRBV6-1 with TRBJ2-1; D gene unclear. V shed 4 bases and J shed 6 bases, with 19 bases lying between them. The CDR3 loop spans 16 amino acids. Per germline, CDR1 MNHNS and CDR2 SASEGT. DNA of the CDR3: TGTGCCAGCAGTGGCGGCAGCTCGCCTCCCGTCAATGAGCAGTTCTTC. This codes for CASSGGSSPPVNEQFF.

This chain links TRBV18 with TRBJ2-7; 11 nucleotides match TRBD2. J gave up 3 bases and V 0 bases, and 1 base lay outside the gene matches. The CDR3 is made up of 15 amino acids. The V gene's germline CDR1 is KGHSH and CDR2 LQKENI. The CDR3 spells CASSPPTSGVYEQYF. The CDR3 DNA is TGTGCCAGCTCACCACCGACTAGCGGGGTCTACGAGCAGTACTTC.

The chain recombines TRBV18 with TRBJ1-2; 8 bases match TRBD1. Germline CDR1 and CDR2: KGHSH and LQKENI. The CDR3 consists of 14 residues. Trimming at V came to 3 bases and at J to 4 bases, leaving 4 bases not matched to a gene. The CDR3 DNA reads TGTGCCAGCTCACCCTCTGGACAGGGCTATGGCTACACCTTC. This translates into CASSPSGQGYGYTF.

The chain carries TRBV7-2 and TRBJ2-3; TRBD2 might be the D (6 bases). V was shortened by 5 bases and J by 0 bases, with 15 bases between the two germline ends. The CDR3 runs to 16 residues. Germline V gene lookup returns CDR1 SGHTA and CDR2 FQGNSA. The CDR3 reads CASSPSLAQSTDTQYF. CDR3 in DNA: TGTGCCAGCAGCCCATCTCTAGCGCAAAGCACAGATACGCAGTATTTT.

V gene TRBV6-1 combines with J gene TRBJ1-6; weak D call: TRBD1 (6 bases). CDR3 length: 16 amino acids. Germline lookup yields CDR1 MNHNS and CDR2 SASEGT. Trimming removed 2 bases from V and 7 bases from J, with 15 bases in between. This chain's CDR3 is CASSESGQGWNSPLHF. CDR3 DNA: TGTGCCAGCAGTGAATCGGGGCAGGGGTGGAATTCACCCCTCCACTTT.